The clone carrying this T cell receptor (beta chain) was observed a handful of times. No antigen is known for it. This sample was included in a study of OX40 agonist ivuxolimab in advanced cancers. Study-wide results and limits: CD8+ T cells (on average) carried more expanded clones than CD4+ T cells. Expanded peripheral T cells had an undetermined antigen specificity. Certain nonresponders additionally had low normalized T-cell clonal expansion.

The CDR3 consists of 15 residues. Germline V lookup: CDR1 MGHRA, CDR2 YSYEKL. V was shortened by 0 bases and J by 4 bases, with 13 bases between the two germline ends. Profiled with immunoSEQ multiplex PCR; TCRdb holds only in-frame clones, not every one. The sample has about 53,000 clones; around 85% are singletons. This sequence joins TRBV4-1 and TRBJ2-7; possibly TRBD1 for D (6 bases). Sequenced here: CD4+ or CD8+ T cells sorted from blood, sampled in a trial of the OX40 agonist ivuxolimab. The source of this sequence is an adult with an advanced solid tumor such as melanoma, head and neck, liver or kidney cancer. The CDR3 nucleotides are TGCGCCAGCAGCCAAGACCATACAGGGTTGTACGAGCAGTACTTC. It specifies CASSQDHTGLYEQYF.